Following are 11 T cell receptor beta chains from one sample sequenced in a study of blood T cell repertoires in COVID-19. The table came from immunoSEQ multiplex PCR; TCRdb's copy has only in-frame clones and leaves some out. The profile covers roughly 290,000 clones, with approximately 86% appearing a single time and 0.87% taken by the ten largest. Sequencing input: peripheral blood. All receptors come from a human donor with COVID-19, enrolled during active disease. The donor label of this sample is uncertain.

The CDR3 spells CASSESIGGAPYGYTF. The CDR3 DNA is TGTGCCAGCAGTGAAAGTATTGGGGGCGCGCCCTATGGCTACACCTTC. This chain joins TRBV2 and TRBJ1-2, with D perhaps matching TRBD1 (6 bases). Germline values: CDR1 SNHLY, CDR2 FYNNEI. The CDR3 loop spans 16 amino acids. Deletions cut 2 bases from V and 4 bases from J, with 17 bases between.

This chain joins TRBV28 and TRBJ2-5; no clear D gene. The germline V gene encodes CDR1 MDHEN and CDR2 SYDVKM. This CDR3 comprises 13 residues. Trimming took 3 bases from V and 4 from J, leaving 9 bases between them. The CDR3 here is CASSFSTRETQYF. The CDR3 DNA is TGTGCCAGCAGTTTCTCTACGCGAGAGACCCAGTACTTC.

The J gene is TRBJ2-4, the V gene TRBV19; 11 bases fit TRBD2. Trimming at V came to 6 bases and at J to 2 bases, leaving 9 bases not matched to a gene. The CDR3 is made up of 17 amino acids. CDR1 is LNHDA, CDR2 SQIVND, per germline (reference sequence). The DNA for the CDR3 is TGTGCCAGTAGGCTTAACCTAGCGGGAGGAACCAAAAACATTCAGTACTTC. Protein sequence: CASRLNLAGGTKNIQYF.

This clone was seen only once. The same CDR3 also results from other DNA sequences found in this sample. The chain carries TRBV6-5 and TRBJ1-3; D gene uncertain. Germline V gives CDR1 MNHEY, CDR2 SVGAGI. There are 15 residues in the CDR3. Deletions cut 2 bases from V and 0 bases from J, with 8 bases between. CDR3 sequence: CASSYQGSSGNTIYF. The DNA of the CDR3 is TGTGCCAGCAGTTACCAAGGGAGCTCTGGAAACACCATATATTTT.

The gene calls are TRBV6-1 and TRBJ2-7, with D maybe TRBD2 (7 bases). The CDR3 contains 15 residues. Trimming stripped 2 bases from V and 5 bases from J, with 16 bases between. Germline loops: CDR1 MNHNS, CDR2 SASEGT. The CDR3 DNA reads as TGTGCCAGCAGTGAATACGGGTGGGAGGGGGACGAGCAGTACTTC. The encoded protein is CASSEYGWEGDEQYF.

The chain uses TRBV6-1 and TRBJ1-4; TRBD1 matches at 9 bases. The CDR3 consists of 18 residues. CDR1 is MNHNS and CDR2 is SASEGT in the germline V gene. Trimming removed 2 bases from V and 4 bases from J; junction bases left unmatched: 11. In DNA form, the CDR3 reads TGTGCCAGCAGTGAAAAGCGGGACAGGGAGGTTTTTAATGAAAAACTGTTTTTT. This codes for CASSEKRDREVFNEKLFF.

The CDR3 loop is CASIRELEAFF. CDR3 in DNA: TGTGCCAGCATCCGGGAACTCGAAGCTTTCTTT. The chain has TRBV6-6 and TRBJ1-1, with D unclear. Germline CDR1 reads MNHNY; CDR2 reads SVGAGI (reference sequence). This CDR3 has 11 residues. The V gene lost 7 bases and the J gene lost 8 bases, with 11 bases spanning the gap.

The rearrangement links TRBV4-2 to TRBJ2-7, with 9 bases lining up with TRBD2. The CDR3 has 16 residues. The J segment lost 3 bases and the V segment lost 2 bases, leaving 8 bases of the junction unmatched. CDR1 is LGHNA, CDR2 YNFKEQ, per germline. The CDR3 DNA reads as TGTGCCAGCAGCCAAAATATAGCGGGAGCCAGCTACGAGCAGTACTTC. It yields the protein CASSQNIAGASYEQYF.

The chain couples TRBV7-8 to TRBJ2-7, with TRBD2 as a possible D gene (6 bases). V was pared by 2 bases and J by 2 bases, with 13 bases between. This CDR3 spans 15 amino acids. Germline V lookup: CDR1 SGHVS, CDR2 FQNEAQ. The CDR3 DNA reads as TGTGCCAGCAGCTTAATGGCTAGCGTTACCTACGAGCAGTACTTC. Its translation is CASSLMASVTYEQYF.

The chain combines TRBV28 with TRBJ1-1; D is undetermined. CDR1 is MDHEN, CDR2 SYDVKM, per germline. The CDR3 extends over 14 amino acids. Trimming shortened V by 5 bases and J by 4 bases, and 14 bases separated the two germline ends. The CDR3 reads CASSPTRTITEAFF. CDR3 bases: TGTGCCAGCAGTCCAACAAGGACTATCACTGAAGCTTTCTTT.

This sequence joins TRBV7-9 and TRBJ1-6, with 7 bases fitting TRBD1. CDR1 and CDR2 (germline): SEHNR, FQNEAQ (reference sequence). The length of the CDR3 is 14 residues. V lost 3 bases and J lost 10; bases outside the gene matches: 6. For the CDR3, the DNA is TGTGCCAGCAGCTTCGGGACAGACCAATCACCCCTCCACTTT. Amino acid sequence: CASSFGTDQSPLHF.